The T cell receptor beta chain under discussion was sequenced for a study of radiotherapy plus CTLA-4 blockade in lung cancer. Across the study: For less than 20% of patients, objective responses occurred, and 30% to 35% had disease control.

Study-wide results and caveats: Some TCR clones had been derived from tumors. These clones expanded in peripheral blood after radiotherapy plus ipilimumab.

Note on this clone: What it binds is not known.

Some clones are missing from TCRdb's copy, which holds only in-frame ones; the method was immunoSEQ multiplex PCR. The profile shows roughly 110,000 clones, roughly 84% of them singletons. Receiving focal radiation plus CTLA-4 blockade with ipilimumab were patients who had chemo-refractory metastatic non-small-cell lung cancer. This material consisted of peripheral blood, taken from a patient treated with radiotherapy plus ipilimumab. The receptor comes from a human donor with non-small cell lung cancer that progressed on radiotherapy plus ipilimumab. Some clones in this sample may be carry-over from other donors' samples.

In nucleotides, the CDR3 is TGCGCCAGCAGCATCATCGCAGATACGCAGTATTTT. Translating gives CASSIIADTQYF. The chain combines TRBV5-1 with TRBJ2-3; D unclear. CDR3 length equals 12 residues. CDR1 is SGHRS and CDR2 is YFSETQ in the germline V gene. V lost 4 bases and J 4 bases, leaving 7 bases between the germline ends.